These 2 T cell receptor beta chains came from one sample sequenced in a study of shared clonotypes between healthy human individuals. Using immunoSEQ multiplex PCR, the repertoire was profiled, and TCRdb retains in-frame clones only, with some absent. The table lists 2,500,000 or so clones, 93% of them singletons. Sequencing input: naive CD4+ T cells from PBMCs. Indicated subset: CD45RA+ positively selected. Receptors originate from a man younger than 35 in good health. Some clones in this sample may be carry-over from other donors' samples.

The gene calls are TRBV28 and TRBJ1-4; 12 nucleotides agree with TRBD1. This CDR3 has 15 residues. The germline CDR1 and CDR2 sequences are MDHEN and SYDVKM. The V gene end was trimmed by 6 bases and the J gene end by 7 bases; junction bases not matched to a gene: 6. The CDR3 bases are TGTGCCAGCAGGACTCCGGGACAGGGGGCTGAAAAACTGTTTTTT. This codes for CASRTPGQGAEKLFF.

This chain links TRBV5-1 with TRBJ2-1, with no clear D. Trimming left V 7 bases short and J 1 base short, with 15 bases between. This CDR3 contains 15 residues. The germline V gene has CDR1 SGHRS and CDR2 YFSETQ. CDR3 sequence reads: CASLVGSESYNEQFF. Here the CDR3 DNA reads TGCGCCAGCTTGGTGGGGTCAGAGTCCTACAATGAGCAGTTCTTC.